This TCR beta chain was recorded in a study of blood T cell repertoires in COVID-19. The CDR3 has 14 residues. Unmatched junction bases numbered 5, after V lost 4 bases and J lost 3 bases. CDR1 is KGHSH, CDR2 LQKENI, per germline. In the authors' workflow: Reference gene primer amplification gave nucleated cell count estimates. Measured with immunoSEQ multiplex PCR; TCRdb has only the in-frame clones, and not every one. V, J and clone size derive from that table, while D and trimming were established from the DNA sequence. The profile shows approximately 260,000 clones, about 79% of them singletons. This clonotype originated in a woman of 80 years or more with acute or convalescent COVID-19. The chain recombines TRBV18 with TRBJ2-7; TRBD2 aligns across 8 bases. Sequenced material: peripheral blood. The CDR3 coding sequence is TGTGCCAGCTCACGCCCCGGGACTAGCTACGAGCAGTACTTC. Its translation: CASSRPGTSYEQYF.